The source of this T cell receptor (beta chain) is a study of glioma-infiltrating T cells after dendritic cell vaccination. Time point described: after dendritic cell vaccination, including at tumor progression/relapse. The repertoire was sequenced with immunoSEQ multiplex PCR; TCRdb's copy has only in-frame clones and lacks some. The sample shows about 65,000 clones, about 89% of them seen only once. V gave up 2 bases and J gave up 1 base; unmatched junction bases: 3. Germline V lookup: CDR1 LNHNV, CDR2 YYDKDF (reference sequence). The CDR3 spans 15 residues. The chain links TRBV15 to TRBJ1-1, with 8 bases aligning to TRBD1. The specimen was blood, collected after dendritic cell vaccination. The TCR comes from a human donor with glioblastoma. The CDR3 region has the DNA TGTGCCACCAGCAGAACCGGGACAGGGAACACTGAAGCTTTCTTT. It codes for CATSRTGTGNTEAFF.